Here is one TCR beta chain with its context. Trimming pared 0 bases from V and 7 bases from J, leaving 20 bases between. Germline CDR1 and CDR2: SGDLS and YYNGEE. The CDR3 length is 17 residues. The sample originates from a study of cytomegalovirus exposure and HLA in healthy donors. Measured with immunoSEQ multiplex PCR; TCRdb has only the in-frame clones, and not every one. The table lists 200,000 to 300,000 clones, 90% of them singletons, with approximately 3.1% in the top ten. V usage is TRBV9 and J usage is TRBJ2-1; D is possibly TRBD1 or TRBD2 (5 bases each). The sequence came from a woman in her thirties in good health and CMV-seronegative. Input material: PBMCs. The CDR3 spells CASSVGGSGRPGNEQFF. For the CDR3, the DNA is TGTGCCAGCAGCGTAGGGGGGAGCGGAAGACCCGGGAATGAGCAGTTCTTC. Full variable domain (outside the CDR3, taken from reference TRBV9 and TRBJ2-1): DSGVTQTPKHLITATGQRVTLRCSPRSGDLSVYWYQQSLDQGLQFLIQYYNGEERAKGNILERFSAQQFPDLHSELNLSSLELGDSALYFCASSVGGSGRPGNEQFFGPGTRLTVL.